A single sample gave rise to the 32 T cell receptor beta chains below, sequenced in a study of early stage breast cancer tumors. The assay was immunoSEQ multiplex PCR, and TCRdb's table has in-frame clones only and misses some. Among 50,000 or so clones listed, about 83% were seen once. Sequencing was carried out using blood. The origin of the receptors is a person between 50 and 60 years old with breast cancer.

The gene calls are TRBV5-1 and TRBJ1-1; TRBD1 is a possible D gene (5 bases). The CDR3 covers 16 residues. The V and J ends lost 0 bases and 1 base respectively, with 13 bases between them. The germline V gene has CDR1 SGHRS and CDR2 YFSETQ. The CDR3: CASSLASPGRNTEAFF. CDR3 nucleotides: TGCGCCAGCAGCTTGGCCTCTCCAGGGCGGAACACTGAAGCTTTCTTT.

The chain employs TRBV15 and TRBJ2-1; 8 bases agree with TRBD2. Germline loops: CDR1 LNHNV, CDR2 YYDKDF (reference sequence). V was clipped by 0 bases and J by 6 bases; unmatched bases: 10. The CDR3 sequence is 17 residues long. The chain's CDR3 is CATSRDLAGGATNEQFF. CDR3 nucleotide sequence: TGTGCCACCAGCAGAGATCTCGCGGGAGGCGCGACCAATGAGCAGTTCTTC.

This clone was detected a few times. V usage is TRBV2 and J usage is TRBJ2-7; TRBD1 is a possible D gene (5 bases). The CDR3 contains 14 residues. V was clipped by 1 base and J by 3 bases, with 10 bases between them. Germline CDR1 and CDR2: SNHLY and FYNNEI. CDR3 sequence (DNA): TGTGCCAGCAGTGAAGGACAGTCCGGCTACGAGCAGTACTTC. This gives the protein CASSEGQSGYEQYF.

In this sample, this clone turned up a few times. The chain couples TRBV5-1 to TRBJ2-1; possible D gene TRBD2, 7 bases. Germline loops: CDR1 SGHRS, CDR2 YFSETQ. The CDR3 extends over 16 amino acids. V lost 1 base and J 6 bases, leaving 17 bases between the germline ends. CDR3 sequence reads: CASSLSLGGGINEQFF. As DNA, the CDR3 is TGCGCCAGCAGCTTGTCGCTAGGGGGGGGGATCAATGAGCAGTTCTTC.

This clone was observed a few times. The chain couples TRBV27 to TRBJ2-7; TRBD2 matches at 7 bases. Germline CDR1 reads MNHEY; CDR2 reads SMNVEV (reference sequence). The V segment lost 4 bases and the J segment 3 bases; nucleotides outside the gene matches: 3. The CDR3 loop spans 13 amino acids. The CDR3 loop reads CASSYGLVYEQYF. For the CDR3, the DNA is TGTGCCAGCAGTTACGGACTAGTCTACGAGCAGTACTTC.

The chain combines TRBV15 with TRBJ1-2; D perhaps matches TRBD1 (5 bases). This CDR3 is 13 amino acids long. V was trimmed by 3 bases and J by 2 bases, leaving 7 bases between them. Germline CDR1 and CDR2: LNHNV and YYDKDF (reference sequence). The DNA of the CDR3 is TGTGCCACCAGCAGCGGGGGAAACTATGGCTACACCTTC. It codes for CATSSGGNYGYTF.

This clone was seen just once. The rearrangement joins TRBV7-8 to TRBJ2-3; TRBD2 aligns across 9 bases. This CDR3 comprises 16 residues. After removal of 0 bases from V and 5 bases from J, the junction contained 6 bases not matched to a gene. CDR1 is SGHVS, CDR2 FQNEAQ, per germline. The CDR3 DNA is TGTGCCAGCAGCTTAGCCAGCGGGAGGCAGGAAGATACGCAGTATTTT. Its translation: CASSLASGRQEDTQYF.

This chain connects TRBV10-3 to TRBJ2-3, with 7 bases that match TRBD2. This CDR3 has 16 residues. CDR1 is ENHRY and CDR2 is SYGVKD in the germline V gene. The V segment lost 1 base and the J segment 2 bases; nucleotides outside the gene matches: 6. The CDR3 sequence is CAISEFTGGSTDTQYF. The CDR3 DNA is TGTGCCATCAGTGAGTTCACGGGAGGTTCCACAGATACGCAGTATTTT.

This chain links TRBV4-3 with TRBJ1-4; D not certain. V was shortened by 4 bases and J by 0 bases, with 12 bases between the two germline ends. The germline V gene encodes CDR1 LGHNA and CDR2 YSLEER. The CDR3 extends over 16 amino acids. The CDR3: CASSPRTQATNEKLFF. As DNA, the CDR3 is TGCGCCAGCAGCCCGAGGACCCAAGCAACTAATGAAAAACTGTTTTTT.

The CDR3 loop reads CASSFLDGNTEAFF. The CDR3 coding sequence is TGCGCCAGCAGCTTTCTTGACGGGAACACTGAAGCTTTCTTT. V gene TRBV5-1 combines with J gene TRBJ1-1; no clear D gene. Germline V gene data show CDR1 as SGHRS and CDR2 as YFSETQ. V was clipped by 2 bases and J by 1 base, with 9 bases between them. The CDR3 has 14 amino acids.

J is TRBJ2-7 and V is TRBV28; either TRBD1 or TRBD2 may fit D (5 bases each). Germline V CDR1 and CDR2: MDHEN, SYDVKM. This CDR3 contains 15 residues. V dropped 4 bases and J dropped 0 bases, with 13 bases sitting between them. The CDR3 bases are TGTGCCAGCAGTTCCTTCGGGGCCCTCTCCTACGAGCAGTACTTC. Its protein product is CASSSFGALSYEQYF.

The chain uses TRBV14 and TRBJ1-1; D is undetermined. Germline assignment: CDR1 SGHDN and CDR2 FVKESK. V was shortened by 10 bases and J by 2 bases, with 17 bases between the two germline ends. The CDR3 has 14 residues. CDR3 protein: CATLFGRENTEAFF. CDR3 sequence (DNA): TGTGCCACATTGTTCGGACGGGAAAACACTGAAGCTTTCTTT. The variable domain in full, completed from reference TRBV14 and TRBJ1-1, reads EAGVTQFPSHSVIEKGQTVTLRCDPISGHDNLYWYRRVMGKEIKFLLHFVKESKQDESGMPNNRFLAERTGGTYSTLKVQPAELEDSGVYFCATLFGRENTEAFFGQGTRLTVV.

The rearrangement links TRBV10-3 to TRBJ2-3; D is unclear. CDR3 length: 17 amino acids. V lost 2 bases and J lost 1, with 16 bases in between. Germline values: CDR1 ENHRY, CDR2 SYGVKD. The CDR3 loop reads CAISEIGFTGRTDTQYF. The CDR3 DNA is TGTGCCATCAGTGAGATCGGGTTCACCGGGCGCACAGATACGCAGTATTTT.

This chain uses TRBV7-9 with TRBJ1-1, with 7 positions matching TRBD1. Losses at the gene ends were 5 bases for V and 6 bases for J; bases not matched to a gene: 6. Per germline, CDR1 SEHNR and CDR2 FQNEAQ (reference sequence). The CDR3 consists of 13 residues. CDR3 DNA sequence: TGTGCCAGCAGCCCCCAACAGGGGTCTGAAGCTTTCTTT. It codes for CASSPQQGSEAFF.

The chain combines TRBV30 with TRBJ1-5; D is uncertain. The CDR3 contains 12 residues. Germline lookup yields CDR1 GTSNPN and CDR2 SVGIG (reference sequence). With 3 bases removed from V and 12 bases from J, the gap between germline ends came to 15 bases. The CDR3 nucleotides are TGTGCCTGGAGCAACGACGGACTTCTCCAGCATTTT. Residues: CAWSNDGLLQHF.

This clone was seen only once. The CDR3 reads CASSSMTNQPQHF. CDR3 sequence (DNA): TGTGCCAGCAGTTCCATGACCAATCAGCCCCAGCATTTT. V usage is TRBV6-5 and J usage is TRBJ1-5; D is uncertain. The CDR3 contains 13 residues. Germline V CDR1 and CDR2: MNHEY, SVGAGI. Deletions cut 4 bases from V and 3 bases from J, with 7 bases between.

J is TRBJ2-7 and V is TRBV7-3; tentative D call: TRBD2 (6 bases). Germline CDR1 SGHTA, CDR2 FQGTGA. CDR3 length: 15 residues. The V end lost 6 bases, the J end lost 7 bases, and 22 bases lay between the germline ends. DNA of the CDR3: TGTGCCAGCAGTCCCCGCGGGACGGAGGTGAGGGAGCAGTACTTC. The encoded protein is CASSPRGTEVREQYF.

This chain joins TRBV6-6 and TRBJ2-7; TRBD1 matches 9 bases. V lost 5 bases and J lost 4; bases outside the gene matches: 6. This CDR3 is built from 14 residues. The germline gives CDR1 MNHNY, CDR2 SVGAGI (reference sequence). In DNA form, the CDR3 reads TGTGCCAGCAGTGGTGACAGGGGGACTTACGAGCAGTACTTC. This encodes CASSGDRGTYEQYF.

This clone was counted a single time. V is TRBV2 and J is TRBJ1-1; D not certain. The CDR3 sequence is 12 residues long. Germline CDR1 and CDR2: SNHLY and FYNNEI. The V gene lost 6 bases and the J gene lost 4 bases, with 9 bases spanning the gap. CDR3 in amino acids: CASRASGTEAFF. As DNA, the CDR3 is TGTGCCAGCAGGGCATCGGGCACTGAAGCTTTCTTT.

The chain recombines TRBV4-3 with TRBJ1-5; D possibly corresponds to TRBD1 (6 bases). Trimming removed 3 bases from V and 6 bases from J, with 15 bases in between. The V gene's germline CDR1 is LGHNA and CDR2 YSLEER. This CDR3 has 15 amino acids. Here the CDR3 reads CASSQDRQVAQPQHF. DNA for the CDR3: TGCGCCAGCAGCCAGGATCGACAGGTTGCTCAGCCCCAGCATTTT.

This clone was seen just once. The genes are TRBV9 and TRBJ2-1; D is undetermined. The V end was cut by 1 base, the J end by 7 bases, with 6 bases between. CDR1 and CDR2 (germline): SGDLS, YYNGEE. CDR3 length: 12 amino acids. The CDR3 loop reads CASSVNDNEQFF. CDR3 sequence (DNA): TGTGCCAGCAGCGTAAATGATAATGAGCAGTTCTTC.

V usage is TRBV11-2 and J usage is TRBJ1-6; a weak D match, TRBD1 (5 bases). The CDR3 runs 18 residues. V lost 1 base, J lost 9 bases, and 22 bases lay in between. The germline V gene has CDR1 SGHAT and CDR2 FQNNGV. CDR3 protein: CASSLGHGTRVGSSPLHF. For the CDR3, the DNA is TGTGCCAGCAGCTTAGGCCATGGGACCCGGGTCGGGAGTTCACCCCTCCACTTT.

In DNA form, the CDR3 reads TGTGCCAGCAGCCATCGCCGGGACAGTATATCCTACGAGCAGTACTTC. Encoded protein: CASSHRRDSISYEQYF. The V and J genes are TRBV7-6 and TRBJ2-7, with 7 positions matching TRBD1. The germline gives CDR1 SGHVS, CDR2 FNYEAQ. V lost 5 bases and J lost 1; bases outside the gene matches: 11. The CDR3 has 16 residues.

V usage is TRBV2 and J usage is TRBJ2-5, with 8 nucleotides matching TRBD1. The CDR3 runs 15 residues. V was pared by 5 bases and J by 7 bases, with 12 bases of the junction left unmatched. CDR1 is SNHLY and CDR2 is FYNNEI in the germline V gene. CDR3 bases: TGTGCCAGCAGTCTTACTACAGGGGGTAAAGGGACCCAGTACTTC. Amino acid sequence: CASSLTTGGKGTQYF.

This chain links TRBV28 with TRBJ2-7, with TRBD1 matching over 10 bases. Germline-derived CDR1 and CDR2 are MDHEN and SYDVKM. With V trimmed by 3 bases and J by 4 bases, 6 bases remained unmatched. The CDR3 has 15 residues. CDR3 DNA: TGTGCCAGCAGTTTCGCCGGGACAGGGGAGTACGAGCAGTACTTC. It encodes CASSFAGTGEYEQYF.

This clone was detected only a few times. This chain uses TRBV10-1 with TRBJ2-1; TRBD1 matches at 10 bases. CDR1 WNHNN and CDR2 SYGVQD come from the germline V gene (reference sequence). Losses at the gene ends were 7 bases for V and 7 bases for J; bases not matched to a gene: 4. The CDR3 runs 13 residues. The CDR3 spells CASNKGQGNEQFF. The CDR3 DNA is TGCGCCAGCAATAAGGGACAGGGGAATGAGCAGTTCTTC.

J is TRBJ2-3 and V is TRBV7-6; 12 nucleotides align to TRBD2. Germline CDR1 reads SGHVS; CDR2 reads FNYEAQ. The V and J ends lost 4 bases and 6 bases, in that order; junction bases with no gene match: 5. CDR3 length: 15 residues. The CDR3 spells CASSSLAGGPDTQYF. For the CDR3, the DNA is TGTGCCAGCAGCTCCCTAGCGGGAGGGCCGGATACGCAGTATTTT.

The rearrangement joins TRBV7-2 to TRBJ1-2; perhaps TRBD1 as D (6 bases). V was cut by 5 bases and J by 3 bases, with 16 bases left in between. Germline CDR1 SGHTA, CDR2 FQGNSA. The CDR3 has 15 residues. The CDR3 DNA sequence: TGTGCCAGCAGCCGGGGGGGGCAGGGATACTATGGCTACACCTTC. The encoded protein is CASSRGGQGYYGYTF.

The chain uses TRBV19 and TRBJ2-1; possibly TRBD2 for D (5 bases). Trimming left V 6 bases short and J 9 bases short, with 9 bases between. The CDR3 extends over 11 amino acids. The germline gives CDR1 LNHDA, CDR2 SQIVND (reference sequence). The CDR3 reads CASRLGSEQFF. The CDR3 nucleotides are TGTGCCAGTAGACTAGGTAGTGAGCAGTTCTTC.

Here the CDR3 DNA reads TGTGCCTCGGCAGGAACAGGGAGGAATCAGCCCCAGCATTTT. The encoded protein is CASAGTGRNQPQHF. The rearrangement uses TRBV25-1 and TRBJ1-5; a possible D gene is TRBD1 (6 bases). The CDR3 is 14 amino acids. Trimming pared 11 bases from V and 4 bases from J, leaving 18 bases between. Germline assignment: CDR1 MGHDK and CDR2 SYGVNS.

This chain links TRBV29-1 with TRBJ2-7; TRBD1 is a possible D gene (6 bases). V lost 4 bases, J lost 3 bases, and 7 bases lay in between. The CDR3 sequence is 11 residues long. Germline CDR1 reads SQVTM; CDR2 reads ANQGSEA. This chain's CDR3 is CSVVQGYEQYF. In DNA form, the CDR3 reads TGCAGCGTTGTACAGGGCTACGAGCAGTACTTC.

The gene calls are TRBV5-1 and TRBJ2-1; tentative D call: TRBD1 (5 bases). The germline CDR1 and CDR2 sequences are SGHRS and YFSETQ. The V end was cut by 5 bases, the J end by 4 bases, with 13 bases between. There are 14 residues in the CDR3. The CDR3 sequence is CASRRQPLYNEQFF. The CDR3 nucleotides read TGCGCCAGCAGGCGACAGCCTCTGTACAATGAGCAGTTCTTC.